Below, 32 T cell receptor beta chains from the same sample are listed, as sequenced in a study of T-cell reconstitution after alpha-beta-depleted transplantation in children. Construction of the TCRbeta library involved unique molecular identifiers. TCRdb passed the PCR reads through MiXCR, listing each CDR3 protein once. The sample has 280,000 or so distinct CDR3 sequences, roughly 11% seen once. Specimen: peripheral blood, collected 180 days after TCRalphabeta/CD19-depleted stem cell transplant. The receptors here all came from a male patient aged 2 to 10 who had a stem cell transplant for chronic granulomatous disease, so the T cells may come from the graft donor.

The V call is TRBV6-1, the J call TRBJ2-2, with D uncertain. V was pared by 4 bases and J by 5 bases, with 8 bases between. The CDR3 runs to 13 residues. Germline V gene data show CDR1 as MNHNS and CDR2 as SASEGT. The CDR3 region has the DNA TGTGCCAGCAGTGCGCCATTGACCGGGGAGCTGTTTTTT. Translating it yields CASSAPLTGELFF.

This clonotype showed up just a few times. The CDR3 here is CAACGQVNRVDEQYF. Here the CDR3 DNA reads TGTGCAGCGTGCGGACAGGTTAATAGAGTGGACGAGCAGTACTTC. The J gene is TRBJ2-7, the V gene TRBV28, with 7 bases identical to TRBD1. Germline V CDR1 and CDR2: MDHEN, SYDVKM. The CDR3 is 15 amino acids.

In this sample, this clonotype turned up many times. The rearrangement links TRBV20-1 to TRBJ2-5, with no clear D. V lost 2 bases and J lost 5, with 9 bases in between. This CDR3 is built from 12 residues. The germline V gene encodes CDR1 DFQATT and CDR2 SNEGSKA (reference sequence). The CDR3: CSARRGRETQYF. CDR3 nucleotides: TGCAGTGCTAGACGCGGAAGGGAGACCCAGTACTTC.

This clonotype appeared many times. The chain joins TRBV12-3 or TRBV12-4 to TRBJ2-2; D is unresolved. With 7 bases removed from V and 2 bases from J, the gap between germline ends came to 14 bases. CDR3 length equals 15 residues. CDR3 bases: TGTGCCAGCATAAAGGTCGACCTAAACACCGGGGAGCTGTTTTTT. This gives the protein CASIKVDLNTGELFF.

To note about this clonotype: One base away lies a much larger clone, so this may be a sequencing read error. The chain has TRBV28 and TRBJ2-6; D not certain. This CDR3 comprises 12 residues. In germline, CDR1 is MDHEN, CDR2 SYDVKM. CDR3 bases: TGTGCCAGCAGCTACGGACCCAACGTCATGACTTTC. It encodes CASSYGPNVMTF.

The chain carries TRBV28 and TRBJ1-5; D is uncertain. Germline assignment: CDR1 MDHEN and CDR2 SYDVKM. The CDR3 spans 14 residues. Trimming removed 4 bases at V and 3 bases at J, with 10 bases between. The CDR3 region is CASSSPGINQPQHF. The CDR3 DNA reads TGTGCCAGCAGTTCCCCGGGGATCAATCAGCCCCAGCATTTT.

This clonotype was seen ten or more times. The chain joins TRBV4-3 to TRBJ1-1; D perhaps matches TRBD1 (5 bases). Germline CDR1 LGHNA, CDR2 YSLEER. Trimming left V 2 bases short and J 3 bases short, with 10 bases between. This CDR3 contains 14 residues. For the CDR3, the DNA is TGCGCCAGCAGCCAAAAGCCGGGGGACACTGAAGCTTTCTTT. Protein sequence: CASSQKPGDTEAFF.

The table lists this clonotype with many counts. The rearrangement uses TRBV12-3 or TRBV12-4 and TRBJ2-7; unclear D gene. There are 13 residues in the CDR3. Trimming removed 3 bases from V and 6 bases from J, with 12 bases in between. This CDR3 is CASSFGPTAEQYF. The CDR3 bases are TGTGCCAGCAGTTTCGGGCCCACCGCCGAGCAGTACTTC.

This clonotype was recorded at least ten times. The J gene is TRBJ2-3, the V gene TRBV7-2; unclear D gene. CDR3 length: 16 residues. The V and J ends lost 5 bases and 0 bases respectively, with 15 bases between them. Per germline, CDR1 SGHTA and CDR2 FQGNSA. The CDR3: CASSQRLILSTDTQYF. CDR3 nucleotides: TGTGCCAGCAGCCAAAGGCTGATCTTGAGCACAGATACGCAGTATTTT. Full variable domain (remainder filled in from reference TRBV7-2 and TRBJ2-3): GAGVSQSPSNKVTEKGKDVELRCDPISGHTALYWYRQSLGQGLEFLIYFQGNSAPDKSGLPSDRFSAERTGGSVSTLTIQRTQQEDSAVYLCASSQRLILSTDTQYFGPGTRLTVL.

This clonotype was observed many times. This sequence joins TRBV12-3 or TRBV12-4 and TRBJ2-7, with TRBD2 matching 7 bases. After removal of 6 bases from V and 11 bases from J, the junction contained 10 bases not matched to a gene. The CDR3 is 12 amino acids. DNA of the CDR3: TGTGCCAGCAGGTGGGGAGGGGAATTGGAGTACTTC. It specifies CASRWGGELEYF.

This clonotype was detected many times. V usage is TRBV5-1 and J usage is TRBJ2-1; D possibly corresponds to TRBD1 (5 bases). CDR3 length equals 17 residues. Germline values: CDR1 SGHRS, CDR2 YFSETQ. V was clipped by 0 bases and J by 6 bases, with 19 bases between them. CDR3 coding DNA: TGCGCCAGCAGCTTGGGATACGCGAAGGGGTTTGGCAATGAGCAGTTCTTC. Encoded protein: CASSLGYAKGFGNEQFF.

This sequence joins TRBV5-4 and TRBJ2-5, with D possibly being TRBD1 (6 bases). CDR1 is SGHNT, CDR2 YYREEE, per germline (reference sequence). V was shortened by 5 bases and J by 3 bases, with 14 bases between the two germline ends. CDR3 size: 14 residues. The CDR3 region is CASSQRDTEETQYF. The CDR3, as DNA: TGTGCCAGCAGTCAACGGGACACGGAAGAGACCCAGTACTTC.

This clonotype was seen ten or more times. This chain uses TRBV20-1 with TRBJ1-5; TRBD1 matches at 8 bases. There are 13 residues in the CDR3. V lost 4 bases to trimming and J lost 6 bases; unmatched junction nucleotides: 5. Germline lookup yields CDR1 DFQATT and CDR2 SNEGSKA (reference sequence). CDR3 protein: CSANRGSGQPQHF. CDR3 in DNA: TGCAGTGCTAACAGGGGGTCAGGTCAGCCCCAGCATTTT.

This clonotype was detected ten times or more. This chain joins TRBV20-1 and TRBJ1-3; D remains ambiguous. Per the germline V gene, CDR1 is DFQATT and CDR2 is SNEGSKA (reference sequence). This CDR3 region has 14 residues. Trimming took 3 bases from V and 2 from J, leaving 11 bases between them. CDR3 residues: CSASPAAPGNTIYF. The DNA of the CDR3 is TGCAGTGCTAGCCCGGCGGCTCCTGGAAACACCATATATTTT.

With respect to this clonotype: One end of the junction varies from germline; a read error may be responsible. V gene TRBV7-6 combines with J gene TRBJ1-2, with D uncertain. CDR1 and CDR2 from the germline V gene are SGHVS and FNYEAQ. The CDR3 spans 17 residues. CDR3 in amino acids: CASSPALGSGDNYGYPF. In DNA form, the CDR3 reads TGTGCCAGCAGCCCCGCCCTGGGGAGCGGGGATAACTATGGCTACCCCTTC.

Many counts were recorded for this clonotype. CDR3 DNA: TGCAGCGTTGCCCCCCGGCTAGCGGGACGTCAGAACAATGAGCAGTTCTTC. It yields the protein CSVAPRLAGRQNNEQFF. The chain employs TRBV29-1 and TRBJ2-1, with 9 bases aligning to TRBD2. The J segment lost 5 bases and the V segment lost 4 bases, leaving 15 bases of the junction unmatched. CDR3 length equals 17 residues. Germline CDR1 and CDR2: SQVTM and ANQGSEA.

This clonotype has at least ten counts. The genes are TRBV12-3 or TRBV12-4 and TRBJ2-1; D unresolved. This CDR3 has 13 residues. The ends were cut back, 11 bases at V and 4 bases at J, with 15 bases in the middle. CDR3 sequence: CAGLTRKYNEQFF. Written as DNA, the CDR3 is TGTGCCGGCCTAACCAGGAAATACAATGAGCAGTTCTTC.

For this clonotype: This may arise from a read error, as a much more abundant clone is one base away. This chain's CDR3 is CASSLGGGPTGDSDTF. DNA for the CDR3: TGTGCCAGCAGTTTAGGGGGGGGCCCGACAGGGGATTCGGACACCTTC. The chain has TRBV12-3 or TRBV12-4 and TRBJ1-2, with TRBD1 matching 8 bases. Germline trimming cut 1 base from V and 12 bases from J; bases unmatched to any gene: 16. This CDR3 contains 16 residues.

Many counts were recorded for this clonotype. V usage is TRBV28 and J usage is TRBJ1-1; D unresolved. V gave up 2 bases and J gave up 1 base, with 11 bases separating them. CDR3 length: 15 residues. Germline CDR1 MDHEN, CDR2 SYDVKM. This CDR3 is CASSLLSFPNTEAFF. The CDR3 coding sequence is TGTGCCAGCAGTTTACTCAGTTTCCCGAACACTGAAGCTTTCTTT. Complete variable domain (other parts from reference TRBV28 and TRBJ1-1): DVKVTQSSRYLVKRTGEKVFLECVQDMDHENMFWYRQDPGLGLRLIYFSYDVKMKEKGDIPEGYSVSREKKERFSLILESASTNQTSMYLCASSLLSFPNTEAFFGQGTRLTVV.

To note about this clonotype: This clone may be a read error of a much larger clone one base away. The chain is built from TRBV25-1 and TRBJ1-1; D not resolved. V lost 6 bases to trimming and J lost 1 base, with 15 bases between them. The CDR3 totals 15 residues. CDR1 and CDR2 (germline): MGHDK, SYGVNS. The CDR3 reads CASSRYDWGNTEAFF. As DNA, the CDR3 is TGTGCCAGCAGCCGTTATGATTGGGGGAACACTGAAGCTTTCTTT. Looking up the rest from reference TRBV25-1 and TRBJ1-1 gives the full variable domain: EADIYQTPRYLVIGTGKKITLECSQTMGHDKMYWYQQDPGMELHLIHYSYGVNSTEKGDLSSESTVSRIRTEHFPLTLESARPSHTSQYLCASSRYDWGNTEAFFGQGTRLTVV.

This clonotype was detected ten times or more. This sequence joins TRBV6-5 and TRBJ2-6, with D possibly called TRBD1 or TRBD2 (5 bases each). This CDR3 is 18 amino acids long. V was shortened by 4 bases and J by 4 bases, with 20 bases between the two germline ends. CDR1 is MNHEY and CDR2 is SVGAGI in the germline V gene. CDR3 region: CASSSTPGTPSGANVLTF. The CDR3 bases are TGTGCCAGCAGTTCTACACCCGGGACCCCCTCAGGGGCCAACGTCCTGACTTTC.

This clonotype was detected ten times or more. The rearrangement uses TRBV7-8 and TRBJ1-1, with D unresolved. V lost 0 bases, J lost 0 bases, and 8 bases lay in between. CDR1 is SGHVS, CDR2 FQNEAQ, per germline. The CDR3 runs 15 residues. CDR3 loop: CASSLALWVNTEAFF. In DNA form, the CDR3 reads TGTGCCAGCAGCTTAGCGCTTTGGGTGAACACTGAAGCTTTCTTT.

This clonotype turned up a few times. The chain combines TRBV14 with TRBJ2-1; 12 nucleotides agree with TRBD2. The germline CDR1 and CDR2 sequences are SGHDN and FVKESK. The CDR3 has 16 residues. The trim removed 2 bases at V and 6 bases at J, leaving 5 bases unmatched. DNA for the CDR3: TGTGCCAGCAGCCAACTTACTAGCGGGAGGCTCAATGAGCAGTTCTTC. Its protein is CASSQLTSGRLNEQFF.

This clonotype was recorded many times. The chain recombines TRBV12-3 or TRBV12-4 with TRBJ2-2; 10 positions match TRBD1. The CDR3 has 18 residues. V was pared by 5 bases and J by 3 bases, with 12 bases of the junction left unmatched. The CDR3 loop reads CASSPTRDRGRDTGELFF. The CDR3 DNA reads as TGTGCCAGCAGTCCGACCCGGGACAGGGGTAGGGACACCGGGGAGCTGTTTTTT.

This clonotype was counted at least ten times. The V gene is TRBV20-1, the J gene TRBJ2-7, with 9 bases lining up with TRBD1. V shed 5 bases and J 3 bases; nucleotides not matched to a gene: 8. CDR3 length: 14 amino acids. Germline V gene data show CDR1 as DFQATT and CDR2 as SNEGSKA (reference sequence). The CDR3, as DNA: TGCAGTGCTGCAAGGGACAGGGTATTCTACGAGCAGTACTTC. This translates into CSAARDRVFYEQYF.

This clonotype was recorded at least ten times. The V gene is TRBV5-1, the J gene TRBJ2-4, with no clear D. This CDR3 is 16 amino acids long. V was trimmed by 0 bases and J by 0 bases, leaving 10 bases between them. Germline assignment: CDR1 SGHRS and CDR2 YFSETQ. CDR3 region: CASSLVAGLAKNIQYF. DNA of the CDR3: TGCGCCAGCAGCTTGGTGGCAGGTTTAGCCAAAAACATTCAGTACTTC. Supplemented by reference TRBV5-1 and TRBJ2-4, the full variable domain reads KAGVTQTPRYLIKTRGQQVTLSCSPISGHRSVSWYQQTPGQGLQFLFEYFSETQRNKGNFPGRFSGRQFSNSRSEMNVSTLELGDSALYLCASSLVAGLAKNIQYFGAGTRLSVL.

This clonotype has only a few counts. This rearrangement joins TRBV19 to TRBJ2-3; D is unclear. In germline, CDR1 is LNHDA, CDR2 SQIVND (reference sequence). V was cut by 0 bases and J by 0 bases, with 16 bases left in between. The CDR3 consists of 18 residues. This CDR3 is CASSIELFGPGSTDTQYF. The CDR3 nucleotides read TGTGCCAGTAGTATAGAACTTTTCGGACCTGGGAGCACAGATACGCAGTATTTT.

This clonotype occurred many times. The chain employs TRBV4-3 and TRBJ2-3; D ambiguous. Looked up from germline, CDR1 is LGHNA and CDR2 is YSLEER. V was clipped by 0 bases and J by 1 base, with 11 bases between them. The CDR3 is 16 amino acids. The CDR3, as DNA: TGCGCCAGCAGCCAAGATCGTATGACACGCACAGATACGCAGTATTTT. Translation: CASSQDRMTRTDTQYF.

This clonotype was observed at least ten times. This sequence joins TRBV7-8 and TRBJ2-5; 8 nucleotides match TRBD2. The ends lost 6 bases at V and 7 bases at J; junction bases unmatched: 10. Germline lookup yields CDR1 SGHVS and CDR2 FQNEAQ. This CDR3 comprises 14 residues. CDR3 DNA sequence: TGTGCCAGCAGAAGGACTAGCCCTGGGGGGACCCAGTACTTC. As protein: CASRRTSPGGTQYF.

This clonotype has at least ten counts. The V call is TRBV10-3, the J call TRBJ2-4; D gene unclear. Trimming took 0 bases from V and 6 from J, leaving 12 bases between them. This CDR3 spans 15 amino acids. Germline CDR1 and CDR2: ENHRY and SYGVKD. CDR3 nucleotides: TGTGCCATCAGTGAGTCCGCAGGATTGGTAAACATTCAGTACTTC. Residues: CAISESAGLVNIQYF.

The V call is TRBV5-1, the J call TRBJ2-1; no clear D. The V and J ends lost 4 bases and 3 bases respectively, with 8 bases between them. The CDR3 sequence is 13 residues long. Germline V gene data show CDR1 as SGHRS and CDR2 as YFSETQ. CDR3 amino acids: CASSADNYNEQFF. In nucleotides, the CDR3 is TGCGCCAGCAGCGCCGATAACTACAATGAGCAGTTCTTC. The entire variable domain, with the rest obtained from reference TRBV5-1 and TRBJ2-1, is as follows: KAGVTQTPRYLIKTRGQQVTLSCSPISGHRSVSWYQQTPGQGLQFLFEYFSETQRNKGNFPGRFSGRQFSNSRSEMNVSTLELGDSALYLCASSADNYNEQFFGPGTRLTVL.

This clonotype was seen a few times. The V call is TRBV6-5, the J call TRBJ1-1, with 10 bases that match TRBD1. V shed 7 bases, J shed 5 bases, and the junction held 7 bases outside the gene matches. CDR1 MNHEY and CDR2 SVGAGI come from the germline V gene. CDR3 length: 14 amino acids. The CDR3 sequence is CASTGTGANTEAFF. CDR3 nucleotides: TGTGCCAGCACCGGGACAGGGGCTAATACTGAAGCTTTCTTT.